These 25 T cell receptor beta chains came from one sample sequenced in a study of blood T cell repertoires in COVID-19 (dated by TCRdb to between 2020 and 2021). The library was obtained by the immunoSEQ multiplex PCR assay. TCRdb mirrors the immuneACCESS table, restricted to in-frame sequences. Some clones are absent from its copies; in checked studies, under half trace to an unresolved V gene, and the reason for the others is unknown. The sample profile shows over 65,000 clones; 80% to 90% of them were found once. Together, the top ten hold 4% to 5.5% of the sample. The material sequenced was peripheral blood. These receptors were obtained from a man aged 50 to 60 with active COVID-19.

The chain employs TRBV7-9 and TRBJ2-3; TRBD1 might be the D (8 bases). This CDR3 has 14 amino acids. The V gene lost 8 bases and the J gene lost 4 bases, with 16 bases spanning the gap. The germline CDR1 and CDR2 sequences are SEHNR and FQNEAQ (reference sequence). In DNA, the CDR3 is TGTGCCAGCGGAGGACAGGGAGGGGCAGATACGCAGTATTTT. Protein product: CASGGQGGADTQYF.

The rearrangement links TRBV5-1 to TRBJ1-1; 11 bases map to TRBD1. The CDR3 runs 17 residues. Germline V gene lookup returns CDR1 SGHRS and CDR2 YFSETQ. V lost 3 bases to trimming and J lost 0 bases; unmatched junction nucleotides: 7. The CDR3 nucleotides are TGCGCCAGCAGCTACGGGACAGGGGGATTTATGAACACTGAAGCTTTCTTT. Its translation: CASSYGTGGFMNTEAFF.

V and J are TRBV27 and TRBJ2-1; D call uncertain. This CDR3 is 13 amino acids long. Germline CDR1 MNHEY, CDR2 SMNVEV (reference sequence). Trimming shortened V by 6 bases and J by 7 bases, and 13 bases separated the two germline ends. The CDR3 nucleotides are TGTGCCAGCAGAAGCCCCGGTAGAAATGAGCAGTTCTTC. Its protein product is CASRSPGRNEQFF.

The J gene is TRBJ2-1, the V gene TRBV30, with 13 bases lining up with TRBD2. With 6 bases clipped from V and 10 bases from J, the junction kept 12 bases outside the gene matches. The length of the CDR3 is 15 residues. From germline, CDR1 is GTSNPN and CDR2 SVGIG (reference sequence). DNA of the CDR3: TGTGCCTGCCAAACTAGCGGGGGGGCCTATCGGGAGCAGTTCTTC. Protein: CACQTSGGAYREQFF.

V and J are TRBV6-1 and TRBJ2-7; 10 nucleotides line up with TRBD1. The junction had 3 bases not matched to a gene; V was cut back by 3 bases and J by 1 base. The CDR3 runs to 15 residues. CDR1 and CDR2 from the germline V gene are MNHNS and SASEGT. Written as DNA, the CDR3 is TGTGCCAGCAGTGACGGACAGGGGGGATCCTACGAGCAGTACTTC. This encodes CASSDGQGGSYEQYF.

V gene TRBV28 combines with J gene TRBJ1-4; D is uncertain. CDR1 is MDHEN, CDR2 SYDVKM, per germline. There are 16 residues in the CDR3. V was trimmed by 4 bases and J by 0 bases, leaving 12 bases between them. The CDR3 is CASSWGGKATNEKLFF. In nucleotides, the CDR3 is TGTGCCAGCAGTTGGGGAGGAAAAGCAACTAATGAAAAACTGTTTTTT.

The table lists this clone with a count of one. The gene calls are TRBV4-2 and TRBJ2-7, with TRBD2 matching over 7 bases. CDR1 is LGHNA and CDR2 is YNFKEQ in the germline V gene. The CDR3 extends over 15 amino acids. The V gene end was trimmed by 4 bases and the J gene end by 0 bases; junction bases not matched to a gene: 6. The CDR3: CASSPPGGVSYEQYF. The CDR3 bases are TGTGCCAGCAGCCCCCCGGGGGGAGTCTCCTACGAGCAGTACTTC.

This rearrangement joins TRBV6-2 or TRBV6-3 to TRBJ2-3, with 9 positions matching TRBD2. CDR1 MNHEY and CDR2 SVGEGT come from the germline V gene. The CDR3 is 18 residues long. Losses at the gene ends were 2 bases for V and 2 bases for J; bases not matched to a gene: 11. The CDR3 DNA reads as TGTGCCAGCAGTTACGGGGGTGTTAGCGGGGGCATCACAGATACGCAGTATTTT. Residues: CASSYGGVSGGITDTQYF.

The chain has TRBV6-5 and TRBJ1-1, with D unresolved. The CDR3 runs to 15 residues. The V end lost 8 bases, the J end lost 8 bases, and 24 bases lay between the germline ends. Germline assignment: CDR1 MNHEY and CDR2 SVGAGI. CDR3 sequence reads: CASVSRGLSVMEAFF. The CDR3, as DNA: TGTGCCAGCGTTTCCCGGGGTCTCTCTGTGATGGAAGCTTTCTTT.

The chain recombines TRBV5-1 with TRBJ2-3; 11 bases fit TRBD1. Germline lookup yields CDR1 SGHRS and CDR2 YFSETQ. This CDR3 has 15 residues. V lost 4 bases and J lost 5; bases outside the gene matches: 6. The CDR3 is CASSPRDRGGDTQYF. CDR3 DNA sequence: TGCGCCAGCAGCCCAAGGGACAGGGGGGGAGATACGCAGTATTTT. Full variable domain (outside the CDR3, taken from reference TRBV5-1 and TRBJ2-3): KAGVTQTPRYLIKTRGQQVTLSCSPISGHRSVSWYQQTPGQGLQFLFEYFSETQRNKGNFPGRFSGRQFSNSRSEMNVSTLELGDSALYLCASSPRDRGGDTQYFGPGTRLTVL.

The V gene is TRBV29-1, the J gene TRBJ2-2; 12 bases are shared with TRBD2. In germline, CDR1 is SQVTM, CDR2 ANQGSEA. The CDR3 has 17 residues. With V trimmed by 0 bases and J by 2 bases, 4 bases remained unmatched. CDR3 amino acids: CSVEDSGLAGNTGELFF. The CDR3 DNA reads as TGCAGCGTTGAAGATTCCGGACTAGCGGGAAACACCGGGGAGCTGTTTTTT.

This chain uses TRBV19 with TRBJ1-6; tentatively, D is TRBD1 (5 bases). The CDR3 has 17 residues. Trimming cost V 4 bases and J 0 bases, with 13 bases left between them. Germline CDR1 reads LNHDA; CDR2 reads SQIVND (reference sequence). Here the CDR3 reads CASSRRGQSSYNSPLHF. In DNA, the CDR3 is TGTGCCAGTAGTAGGAGGGGCCAGAGCTCCTATAATTCACCCCTCCACTTT.

The chain couples TRBV19 to TRBJ1-2; possibly TRBD1 for D (6 bases). The CDR3 sequence is 15 residues long. Germline values: CDR1 LNHDA, CDR2 SQIVND (reference sequence). Deletions cut 6 bases from V and 6 bases from J, with 20 bases between. In DNA form, the CDR3 reads TGTGCCAGTAGGGGAGGGGGGGTCCTGGTCGATGGCTACACCTTC. Its protein product is CASRGGGVLVDGYTF.

The chain combines TRBV3-1 (or the pseudogene TRBV3-2) with TRBJ2-5; D is possibly TRBD2 (7 bases). The CDR3 length is 16 residues. Germline V gives CDR1 LGHDT, CDR2 YNNKEL (reference sequence). With 0 bases removed from V and 7 bases from J, the gap between germline ends came to 18 bases. Written as DNA, the CDR3 is TGTGCCAGCAGCCAAGATTGGGGGGGGCCGGTGGTGACCCAGTACTTC. Encoded protein: CASSQDWGGPVVTQYF.

The J gene is TRBJ1-2, the V gene TRBV3-1 (or the pseudogene TRBV3-2); D might be TRBD1 (6 bases). There are 12 residues in the CDR3. Germline V gives CDR1 LGHDT, CDR2 YNNKEL (reference sequence). V was cut by 9 bases and J by 2 bases, with 10 bases left in between. The CDR3 nucleotides read TGTGCCAGTGCGGGGGCCAACTATGGCTACACCTTC. Its translation is CASAGANYGYTF.

Here the CDR3 DNA reads TGCGCCAGCAGCTTCGGCGGGACCCCCACAGATACGCAGTATTTT. Protein product: CASSFGGTPTDTQYF. The chain recombines TRBV5-1 with TRBJ2-3; a weak D match, TRBD2 (6 bases). Germline-derived CDR1 and CDR2 are SGHRS and YFSETQ. The V end was cut by 2 bases, the J end by 2 bases, with 12 bases between. This CDR3 spans 15 amino acids.

This chain connects TRBV2 to TRBJ1-5; D unclear. The CDR3 totals 15 residues. V was trimmed by 7 bases and J by 6 bases, leaving 19 bases between them. From germline, CDR1 is SNHLY and CDR2 FYNNEI. In nucleotides, the CDR3 is TGTGCCAGCACTCGGGATCGGGGATGGAGTCAGCCCCAGCATTTT. It translates to CASTRDRGWSQPQHF.

The gene calls are TRBV24-1 and TRBJ2-7, with TRBD1 as a possible D gene (5 bases). CDR1 and CDR2 from the germline V gene are KGHDR and SFDVKD. V was shortened by 9 bases and J by 0 bases, with 14 bases between the two germline ends. This CDR3 spans 14 amino acids. The CDR3 DNA follows: TGTGCCACCGAGTACCAGGGATTCTCCTACGAGCAGTACTTC. Its translation is CATEYQGFSYEQYF.

CDR3 sequence reads: CASGLALGANRGQETQYF. CDR3 nucleotide sequence: TGTGCTAGTGGTTTGGCTTTGGGGGCAAACAGGGGACAAGAGACCCAGTACTTC. The V gene is TRBV12-5, the J gene TRBJ2-5, with 7 bases matching TRBD1. This CDR3 comprises 18 residues. Trimming removed 1 base from V and 2 bases from J; junction bases left unmatched: 13. Germline V lookup: CDR1 LGHNT, CDR2 FRNRAP.

V usage is TRBV6-1 and J usage is TRBJ2-3, with 8 positions matching TRBD1. Per germline, CDR1 MNHNS and CDR2 SASEGT. There are 16 residues in the CDR3. V shed 4 bases, J shed 2 bases, and the junction held 8 bases outside the gene matches. The CDR3 bases are TGTGCCAGCAGTGCTGTTCAGGGGGCGATCACAGATACGCAGTATTTT. Residues: CASSAVQGAITDTQYF.

J is TRBJ1-1 and V is TRBV5-1; D is uncertain. The CDR3 has 15 amino acids. Trimming stripped 0 bases from V and 1 base from J, with 10 bases between. From germline, CDR1 is SGHRS and CDR2 YFSETQ. The chain's CDR3 is CASSLAGLKNTEAFF. The CDR3 bases are TGCGCCAGCAGCTTGGCCGGACTGAAGAACACTGAAGCTTTCTTT. Full variable domain (missing parts from reference TRBV5-1 and TRBJ1-1): KAGVTQTPRYLIKTRGQQVTLSCSPISGHRSVSWYQQTPGQGLQFLFEYFSETQRNKGNFPGRFSGRQFSNSRSEMNVSTLELGDSALYLCASSLAGLKNTEAFFGQGTRLTVV.

The CDR3 DNA reads as TGTGCCAGCAGCTTGACAGGGCCCAGCAATCAGCCCCAGCATTTT. Its translation is CASSLTGPSNQPQHF. This chain uses TRBV5-5 with TRBJ1-5, with D perhaps matching TRBD1 (6 bases). The CDR3 has 15 residues. CDR1 is SGHKS and CDR2 is YYEKEE in the germline V gene (reference sequence). Trimming removed 1 base at V and 1 base at J, with 9 bases between.

The chain carries TRBV2 and TRBJ2-2; 12 nucleotides agree with TRBD1. With V trimmed by 8 bases and J by 6 bases, 7 bases remained unmatched. Germline loops: CDR1 SNHLY, CDR2 FYNNEI. The CDR3 is 15 amino acids. The chain's CDR3 is CASSGTGGVAGELFF. The CDR3 DNA follows: TGTGCCAGCTCCGGGACAGGGGGCGTTGCCGGGGAGCTGTTTTTT.

The chain joins TRBV2 to TRBJ1-2; a possible D gene is TRBD1 (6 bases). This CDR3 has 18 residues. V was trimmed by 5 bases and J by 0 bases, leaving 22 bases between them. Germline CDR1 SNHLY, CDR2 FYNNEI. CDR3 protein: CASSLAGGAVGANYGYTF. CDR3 coding DNA: TGTGCCAGCAGTTTGGCTGGGGGCGCGGTCGGAGCTAACTATGGCTACACCTTC.

This chain connects TRBV2 to TRBJ2-3; TRBD2 matches 9 bases. In germline, CDR1 is SNHLY, CDR2 FYNNEI. This CDR3 spans 15 amino acids. V gave up 3 bases and J gave up 4 bases; unmatched junction bases: 5. The CDR3 nucleotides are TGTGCCAGCAGTGAGAGCGGGAGGCGGCCAGATACGCAGTATTTT. This translates into CASSESGRRPDTQYF.